These 28 T cell receptor beta chains share one sample of origin, sequenced in a study of Ad26.COV2.S vaccination and SARS-CoV-2 variants. Treatment given: roughly 19 received Ad26.COV2.S at low or high dose, single or two shots; several received placebo; per-sample allocation not given. Each sample was drawn 63 days after the first injection (of vaccine or placebo). Measured with immunoSEQ multiplex PCR; TCRdb has only the in-frame clones, and not every one. The table records about 680,000 clones, roughly 90% of them present only once. The starting material was peripheral blood, obtained in a trial of Ad26.COV2.S vaccine versus placebo. The receptors stem from a person between 18 and 65 years old who received the Ad26.COV2.S COVID-19 vaccine or a placebo.

This chain links TRBV2 with TRBJ2-1, with 11 bases identical to TRBD2. After removal of 4 bases from V and 4 bases from J, the junction contained 3 bases not matched to a gene. The CDR3 is 15 residues long. The V gene's germline CDR1 is SNHLY and CDR2 FYNNEI. Here the CDR3 DNA reads TGTGCCAGCAGTGTGGTAGCGGGAGGGTACAATGAGCAGTTCTTC. Translated, it gives CASSVVAGGYNEQFF.

This clone was found once. The chain uses TRBV6-6 and TRBJ2-5; 14 bases align to TRBD2. Germline V lookup: CDR1 MNHNY, CDR2 SVGAGI (reference sequence). V was clipped by 6 bases and J by 4 bases; unmatched bases: 13. The CDR3 runs to 18 residues. CDR3 region: CASRRSGTSGSRGETQYF. DNA of the CDR3: TGTGCCAGCAGACGATCCGGGACTAGCGGGAGTAGGGGAGAGACCCAGTACTTC.

The chain employs TRBV6-5 and TRBJ1-4, with D uncertain. Trimming took off 2 bases at V and 8 bases at J, with 15 bases between the two ends. There are 15 residues in the CDR3. The germline gives CDR1 MNHEY, CDR2 SVGAGI. The DNA of the CDR3 is TGTGCCAGCAGTTACCAGGCACGGACTGGCGAAAAACTGTTTTTT. This sequence encodes CASSYQARTGEKLFF.

This clone was seen more than once but under ten times. Here the CDR3 reads CATSRDKDRNTGELFF. The CDR3 DNA reads as TGTGCCACCAGCAGAGATAAGGACAGGAACACCGGGGAGCTGTTTTTT. V usage is TRBV15 and J usage is TRBJ2-2, with D perhaps TRBD1 (6 bases). This CDR3 contains 16 residues. Trimming took 0 bases from V and 1 from J, leaving 9 bases between them. Germline loops: CDR1 LNHNV, CDR2 YYDKDF (reference sequence).

The rearrangement joins TRBV9 to TRBJ2-7, with D possibly being TRBD2 (6 bases). The CDR3 is 15 amino acids. Germline lookup yields CDR1 SGDLS and CDR2 YYNGEE. V was pared by 4 bases and J by 1 base, with 15 bases between. The CDR3 loop is CASSPSGGASYEQYF. The CDR3 nucleotides are TGTGCCAGCAGCCCCAGTGGAGGGGCGTCCTACGAGCAGTACTTC.

The chain joins TRBV6-2 or TRBV6-3 to TRBJ2-1; D is unresolved. Looked up from germline, CDR1 is MNHEY and CDR2 is SVGEGT. CDR3 length: 13 residues. The V and J ends lost 4 bases and 2 bases respectively, with 6 bases between them. The CDR3 spells CASSLIPYNEQFF. DNA for the CDR3: TGTGCCAGCAGTTTAATTCCCTACAATGAGCAGTTCTTC.

The CDR3 protein is CASRWTGEETQYF. The CDR3 nucleotides are TGTGCCAGCAGGTGGACAGGGGAAGAGACCCAGTACTTC. The chain has TRBV6-5 and TRBJ2-5; 9 positions match TRBD1. V lost 6 bases and J lost 3; bases outside the gene matches: 2. The CDR3 length is 13 residues. From germline, CDR1 is MNHEY and CDR2 SVGAGI.

The chain employs TRBV20-1 and TRBJ2-5; D gene uncertain. The V gene lost 4 bases and the J gene lost 5 bases, with 8 bases spanning the gap. The germline gives CDR1 DFQATT, CDR2 SNEGSKA (reference sequence). The CDR3 extends over 11 amino acids. CDR3 nucleotide sequence: TGCAGTGCTAATCCCCAGGAGACCCAGTACTTC. It specifies CSANPQETQYF.

The chain recombines TRBV9 with TRBJ2-1; TRBD2 aligns across 13 bases. Germline CDR1 is SGDLS and CDR2 is YYNGEE. V dropped 4 bases and J dropped 8; count of bases not matched to a gene: 9. The CDR3 contains 16 residues. In DNA form, the CDR3 reads TGTGCCAGCAGCCTCCGGACTAGCGGGGGATTGTATGAGCAGTTCTTC. Amino acids: CASSLRTSGGLYEQFF.

The chain has TRBV30 and TRBJ1-2; D remains unclear. The CDR3 covers 12 residues. Looked up from germline, CDR1 is GTSNPN and CDR2 is SVGIG (reference sequence). The V and J ends lost 0 bases and 8 bases respectively, with 10 bases between them. The CDR3 nucleotides are TGTGCCTGGAGTGTTGGGCAGTTAGGCTACACCTTC. Protein sequence: CAWSVGQLGYTF. The full variable domain, its missing parts supplied by reference TRBV30 and TRBJ1-2, is SQTIHQWPATLVQPVGSPLSLECTVEGTSNPNLYWYRQAAGRGLQLLFYSVGIGQISSEVPQNLSASRPQDRQFILSSKKLLLSDSGFYLCAWSVGQLGYTFGSGTRLTVV.

This chain connects TRBV4-3 to TRBJ1-2; perhaps TRBD1 as D (6 bases). Trimming stripped 0 bases from V and 4 bases from J, with 9 bases between. The germline CDR1 and CDR2 sequences are LGHNA and YSLEER. The CDR3 sequence is 14 residues long. CDR3 coding DNA: TGCGCCAGCAGCCAAGACTGGGGGGCCTATGGCTACACCTTC. Protein sequence: CASSQDWGAYGYTF.

The chain links TRBV4-3 to TRBJ2-4, with D uncertain. CDR1 is LGHNA, CDR2 YSLEER, per germline. Between the trimmed V and J ends, which lost 1 base and 0 bases, there was a span of 10 bases. This CDR3 contains 16 residues. CDR3 loop: CASSQALRVAKNIQYF. DNA of the CDR3: TGCGCCAGCAGCCAAGCTCTAAGGGTAGCCAAAAACATTCAGTACTTC.

This chain uses TRBV4-3 with TRBJ1-5; 7 nucleotides align to TRBD1. V dropped 3 bases and J dropped 5; count of bases not matched to a gene: 7. The germline gives CDR1 LGHNA, CDR2 YSLEER. This CDR3 contains 15 residues. CDR3 sequence: CASSHQQGPDQPQHF. CDR3 coding DNA: TGCGCCAGCAGCCACCAACAGGGGCCGGATCAGCCCCAGCATTTT.

The chain couples TRBV14 to TRBJ2-1; the D gene could be TRBD1 or TRBD2 (5 bases each). The CDR3 runs to 13 residues. V dropped 4 bases and J dropped 9 bases, with 13 bases sitting between them. Germline-derived CDR1 and CDR2 are SGHDN and FVKESK. CDR3 in amino acids: CASSPRTGGEQFF. The CDR3 DNA reads TGTGCCAGCAGCCCTCGGACTGGGGGTGAGCAGTTCTTC.

This clone was detected once. The V and J genes are TRBV5-5 and TRBJ1-5, with unresolved D. This CDR3 region has 13 residues. V was clipped by 4 bases and J by 5 bases, with 10 bases between them. Germline CDR1 SGHKS, CDR2 YYEKEE (reference sequence). The CDR3 coding sequence is TGTGCCAGCAGCGCGCTAAGGGATCAGCCCCAGCATTTT. Residues: CASSALRDQPQHF.

This sequence joins TRBV15 and TRBJ1-3; D perhaps matches TRBD1 (5 bases). The V and J ends lost 0 bases and 0 bases respectively, with 9 bases between them. The CDR3 length is 16 residues. The V gene's germline CDR1 is LNHNV and CDR2 YYDKDF (reference sequence). The CDR3 region is CATSRDPRGSGNTIYF. The CDR3, as DNA: TGTGCCACCAGCAGAGATCCGAGGGGCTCTGGAAACACCATATATTTT.

V is TRBV7-2 and J is TRBJ1-2; a possible D gene is TRBD1 (5 bases). Per the germline V gene, CDR1 is SGHTA and CDR2 is FQGNSA. The CDR3 has 14 residues. The V gene lost 1 base and the J gene lost 4 bases, with 10 bases spanning the gap. In DNA form, the CDR3 reads TGTGCCAGCAGCTTAGAACCAGGGAGCTATGGCTACACCTTC. Translation: CASSLEPGSYGYTF.

The rearrangement links TRBV18 to TRBJ2-5; D might be TRBD1 (6 bases). Germline values: CDR1 KGHSH, CDR2 LQKENI. V gave up 3 bases and J gave up 5 bases, with 13 bases separating them. The CDR3 length is 14 residues. CDR3 DNA: TGTGCCAGCTCACCCCTACAGGGATTTGAGACCCAGTACTTC. Its translation: CASSPLQGFETQYF.

The V call is TRBV6-5, the J call TRBJ1-2; D not resolved. CDR1 MNHEY and CDR2 SVGAGI come from the germline V gene. The CDR3 loop spans 11 amino acids. Deletions cut 2 bases from V and 7 bases from J, with 5 bases between. This chain's CDR3 is CASSYKGGYTF. In DNA form, the CDR3 reads TGTGCCAGCAGTTACAAAGGTGGCTACACCTTC.

The rearrangement uses TRBV7-2 and TRBJ2-2; the match to TRBD1 covers 8 bases. The CDR3 consists of 15 residues. Germline V lookup: CDR1 SGHTA, CDR2 FQGNSA. V trimming: 3 bases; J trimming: 2 bases; junction bases outside the gene matches: 2. CDR3 protein: CASSFRGRNTGELFF. CDR3 sequence (DNA): TGTGCCAGCAGCTTCAGGGGGCGTAACACCGGGGAGCTGTTTTTT.

This chain links TRBV6-2 or TRBV6-3 with TRBJ1-5; 7 bases line up with TRBD1. Per germline, CDR1 MNHEY and CDR2 SVGEGT. J lost 4 bases, V lost 6 bases, and 12 bases had no gene match. The CDR3 contains 16 residues. This CDR3 reads CASSPLDRNRNQPQHF. The CDR3 nucleotides read TGTGCCAGCAGCCCTTTGGACAGGAATAGAAATCAGCCCCAGCATTTT.

The chain is built from TRBV13 and TRBJ2-7; TRBD2 matches 11 bases. With 3 bases clipped from V and 5 bases from J, the junction kept 6 bases outside the gene matches. The V gene's germline CDR1 is PRHDT and CDR2 FYEKMQ (reference sequence). This CDR3 is built from 15 residues. In DNA form, the CDR3 reads TGTGCCAGCAGCTTTCTAGCGGGAGGACCCCACGAGCAGTACTTC. Amino acids: CASSFLAGGPHEQYF.

The chain recombines TRBV7-2 with TRBJ1-5; no definite D call. Germline V lookup: CDR1 SGHTA, CDR2 FQGNSA. V was clipped by 1 base and J by 0 bases, with 4 bases between them. The CDR3 loop spans 14 amino acids. CDR3 sequence reads: CASSLVASNQPQHF. The DNA for the CDR3 is TGTGCCAGCAGCTTAGTGGCTAGCAATCAGCCCCAGCATTTT.

The rearrangement links TRBV7-2 to TRBJ2-1, with D tentatively TRBD2 (6 bases). This CDR3 is built from 14 residues. The V end was cut by 2 bases, the J end by 3 bases, with 8 bases between. The V gene's germline CDR1 is SGHTA and CDR2 FQGNSA. The DNA for the CDR3 is TGTGCCAGCAGCTTAACCGGGGGCTACAATGAGCAGTTCTTC. Translated, it gives CASSLTGGYNEQFF.

The rearrangement joins TRBV24-1 to TRBJ2-2; D is unclear. CDR3 length equals 16 residues. V gave up 1 base and J gave up 6 bases, with 14 bases separating them. Germline CDR1 reads KGHDR; CDR2 reads SFDVKD. The CDR3 sequence: CATSDFGRTTAGELFF. CDR3 DNA: TGTGCCACCAGTGATTTCGGCAGAACAACGGCCGGGGAGCTGTTTTTT.

This clone was seen more than once but under ten times. The rearrangement joins TRBV24-1 to TRBJ1-5; TRBD1 matches at 7 bases. The CDR3 is 17 residues long. CDR1 and CDR2 (germline): KGHDR, SFDVKD. V trimming: 4 bases; J trimming: 3 bases; junction bases outside the gene matches: 11. The CDR3 is CATSDHRDRKHNQPQHF. CDR3 nucleotide sequence: TGTGCCACCAGTGACCACCGGGACAGAAAACACAATCAGCCCCAGCATTTT.

V is TRBV27 and J is TRBJ2-1, with 9 nucleotides matching TRBD2. Germline assignment: CDR1 MNHEY and CDR2 SMNVEV (reference sequence). The CDR3 extends over 16 amino acids. Unmatched junction bases numbered 14, after V lost 6 bases and J lost 8 bases. CDR3 in DNA: TGTGCCAGCAGCCCACACTTTAGCGGGGGAGGGGATGAGCAGTTCTTC. As protein: CASSPHFSGGGDEQFF.

This chain links TRBV21-1 with TRBJ2-7. TRBV21-1 is deemed a pseudogene. The CDR3 is made up of 18 amino acids. The CDR3 DNA reads as TGTGCCAGCAGCAAAGCGCTCGGACCAGGATATAGCTTACACGAGCAGTACTTC. This translates into CASSKALGPGYSLHEQYF.